A selection of T cell receptor beta chains follows, all from one sample in a study of cytomegalovirus exposure and HLA in healthy donors. The method was immunoSEQ multiplex PCR; TCRdb's version includes in-frame clones alone and lacks a portion of them. This sample has around 99,000 clones, with 70% to 80% found just once. Sequences were obtained from PBMCs. Source of these receptors: a man aged 40-50 years in good health and CMV-seronegative. Each CDR3 is given with its conserved first and last residue. The order of the fields is J gene, V gene, CDR3 length, clone size, D gene, CDR3 protein, CDR3 DNA. A D gene is named only where the DNA matches it firmly. Rows may omit the clone size; those that give it use once, few, many or a size class.

j_call: TRBJ2-3; v_call: TRBV18; cdr3_length: 18; clone_size: -; d_call: -; cdr3_aa: CASSPLGPGTPSTDTQYF; cdr3_nt: TGTGCCAGCTCACCCTTAGGTCCCGGGACACCGAGCACAGATACGCAGTATTTT
j_call: TRBJ1-2; v_call: TRBV19; cdr3_length: 16; clone_size: -; d_call: TRBD1; cdr3_aa: CASSIGGDRVTYGYTF; cdr3_nt: TGTGCCAGTAGTATCGGGGGTGACAGGGTGACCTATGGCTACACCTTC
j_call: TRBJ1-2; v_call: TRBV7-8; cdr3_length: 14; clone_size: -; d_call: -; cdr3_aa: CASSLEAGNYGYTF; cdr3_nt: TGTGCCAGCAGCTTAGAGGCAGGGAACTATGGCTACACCTTC
j_call: TRBJ2-7; v_call: TRBV29-1; cdr3_length: 15; clone_size: -; d_call: -; cdr3_aa: CSVEGGDSSPYEQYF; cdr3_nt: TGCAGCGTTGAGGGAGGAGACAGTTCCCCCTACGAGCAGTACTTC
j_call: TRBJ2-3; v_call: TRBV5-4; cdr3_length: 14; clone_size: -; d_call: TRBD2; cdr3_aa: CASSLSSSGDTQYF; cdr3_nt: TGTGCCAGCAGCTTGAGCTCTAGCGGAGATACGCAGTATTTT
j_call: TRBJ2-5; v_call: TRBV5-1; cdr3_length: 14; clone_size: -; d_call: TRBD1; cdr3_aa: CASMRQGRQETQYF; cdr3_nt: TGCGCCAGCATGAGACAGGGTAGGCAAGAGACCCAGTACTTC
j_call: TRBJ1-1; v_call: TRBV18; cdr3_length: 14; clone_size: -; d_call: -; cdr3_aa: CASSPRQENTEAFF; cdr3_nt: TGTGCCAGCTCACCAAGACAAGAAAACACTGAAGCTTTCTTT
j_call: TRBJ1-1; v_call: TRBV6-6; cdr3_length: 14; clone_size: few; d_call: TRBD1; cdr3_aa: CASSPQGLGTEAFF; cdr3_nt: TGTGCCAGCAGCCCACAGGGGTTGGGCACTGAAGCTTTCTTT
j_call: TRBJ1-6; v_call: TRBV2; cdr3_length: 14; clone_size: -; d_call: -; cdr3_aa: CASSESPPESPLHF; cdr3_nt: TGTGCCAGCAGTGAATCCCCCCCAGAATCACCCCTCCACTTT
j_call: TRBJ1-1; v_call: TRBV27; cdr3_length: 16; clone_size: -; d_call: -; cdr3_aa: CASSFGQGSLNTEAFF; cdr3_nt: TGTGCCAGCAGTTTCGGGCAGGGTTCTTTGAACACTGAAGCTTTCTTT
j_call: TRBJ1-4; v_call: TRBV10-3; cdr3_length: 13; clone_size: -; d_call: -; cdr3_aa: CAIGPGGGEKLFF; cdr3_nt: TGTGCCATCGGTCCGGGGGGAGGTGAAAAACTGTTTTTT
j_call: TRBJ2-1; v_call: TRBV30; cdr3_length: 15; clone_size: -; d_call: TRBD2; cdr3_aa: CAWSAKGLGSHEQFF; cdr3_nt: TGTGCCTGGAGTGCAAAGGGACTAGGTTCACATGAGCAGTTCTTC